This T cell receptor (beta chain) was sequenced in a study of blood T cell repertoires in COVID-19. Study at large: Collection of acute and convalescent COVID-19 samples took place in the United States, Italy and Spain.

Each participant's cohort was designated according to participant-reported clinical history. Between the trimmed V and J ends, which lost 2 bases and 3 bases, there was a span of 6 bases. Per the germline V gene, CDR1 is SGHTA and CDR2 is FQGTGA. The CDR3 length is 13 residues. In this sample, this clone turned up once. As processed by the authors: Nucleated cell number was recorded as an estimate derived from reference gene primer amplification. Profiling relied on immunoSEQ multiplex PCR, and the TCRdb table lists in-frame clones only, not all of them. V, J and clone size are taken as reported in that table, and D and trimming were inferred from the DNA itself. The data contain 150,000 to 200,000 clones, around 87% of them seen just once; the ten biggest clones take up more than 2%.

This receptor was identified in a woman in her thirties who had recovered from COVID-19. The specimen sequenced was PBMCs or T cells enriched from blood (not recorded which). This rearrangement joins TRBV7-3 to TRBJ2-3, with no clear D. The CDR3 DNA is TGTGCCAGCAGCTTACCAGAAACAGATACGCAGTATTTT. Translation gives CASSLPETDTQYF.